These 10 T cell receptor beta chains were all obtained from the same sample, sequenced in a study of tissue T cells after allogeneic stem cell transplantation. Method: immunoSEQ multiplex PCR; TCRdb's copy keeps in-frame clones and lacks some. The profile shows tens of thousands of clones, approximately 92% of them singletons. Sequenced material: blood, taken before transplantation. The receptor set was obtained from a woman aged 35 to 69 who later had graft-versus-host disease after an allogeneic stem cell transplant.

In this sample, this clone turned up once. The chain couples TRBV4-3 to TRBJ2-7; unclear D gene. Deletions cut 0 bases from V and 2 bases from J, with 5 bases between. CDR1 is LGHNA, CDR2 YSLEER, per germline. This CDR3 has 13 amino acids. As DNA, the CDR3 is TGCGCCAGCAGCCAAGATTTGGCCTACGAGCAGTACTTC. Amino acid sequence: CASSQDLAYEQYF.

This sequence joins TRBV7-2 and TRBJ1-1; 7 bases line up with TRBD1. Trimming cost V 3 bases and J 0 bases; bases outside gene matches: 1. CDR1 is SGHTA and CDR2 is FQGNSA in the germline V gene. This CDR3 spans 14 amino acids. CDR3: CASSFGQVNTEAFF. DNA for the CDR3: TGTGCCAGCAGCTTCGGACAGGTGAACACTGAAGCTTTCTTT.

The V call is TRBV5-1, the J call TRBJ2-5; D is unresolved. V lost 0 bases to trimming and J lost 8 bases, with 8 bases between them. The CDR3 extends over 12 amino acids. The V gene's germline CDR1 is SGHRS and CDR2 YFSETQ. The CDR3 DNA reads as TGCGCCAGCAGCTTGGATCTTTCAACCCAGTACTTC. Protein sequence: CASSLDLSTQYF.

CDR3 coding DNA: TGTGCCAGCAGTTTGGACACGAACTATGGCTACACCTTC. This translates into CASSLDTNYGYTF. The chain has TRBV12-3 or TRBV12-4 and TRBJ1-2; TRBD1 might be the D (5 bases). Trimming took 3 bases from V and 2 from J, leaving 7 bases between them. CDR3 size: 13 residues.

The genes are TRBV7-9 and TRBJ1-4; the match to TRBD1 covers 8 bases. Germline V gene sequence: CDR1 SEHNR, CDR2 FQNEAQ (reference sequence). This CDR3 spans 17 amino acids. V dropped 4 bases and J dropped 4; count of bases not matched to a gene: 11. CDR3 in DNA: TGTGCCAGCAGCTGGGGTGGACAGGGAGGACTTAATGAAAAACTGTTTTTT. As protein: CASSWGGQGGLNEKLFF. The full variable domain, completed using reference TRBV7-9 and TRBJ1-4, is DTGVSQNPRHKITKRGQNVTFRCDPISEHNRLYWYRQTLGQGPEFLTYFQNEAQLEKSRLLSDRFSAERPKGSFSTLEIQRTEQGDSAMYLCASSWGGQGGLNEKLFFGSGTQLSVL.

V is TRBV4-1 and J is TRBJ2-7; 11 nucleotides match TRBD2. The V segment lost 4 bases and the J segment 3 bases; nucleotides outside the gene matches: 2. Germline CDR1 is MGHRA and CDR2 is YSYEKL. The CDR3 extends over 14 amino acids. CDR3 in amino acids: CASSLGTSGYEQYF. The CDR3 DNA reads TGCGCCAGCAGCCTCGGGACTAGCGGCTACGAGCAGTACTTC.

The sample holds one count of this clone. The chain links TRBV9 to TRBJ2-4; 7 bases map to TRBD1. CDR3 length equals 16 residues. The germline V gene encodes CDR1 SGDLS and CDR2 YYNGEE. The J segment lost 0 bases and the V segment lost 3 bases, leaving 6 bases of the junction unmatched. Here the CDR3 DNA reads TGTGCCAGCAGCGCCGGGACAGACCTAGCCAAAAACATTCAGTACTTC. The encoded protein is CASSAGTDLAKNIQYF.

This clone was seen more than once but under ten times. The rearrangement joins TRBV11-2 to TRBJ2-2; D remains ambiguous. Germline loops: CDR1 SGHAT, CDR2 FQNNGV. The CDR3 is 12 residues long. The V and J ends lost 5 bases and 5 bases respectively, with 6 bases between them. The chain's CDR3 is CASSGDTGELFF. The DNA for the CDR3 is TGTGCCAGCAGCGGGGATACCGGGGAGCTGTTTTTT.

The chain has TRBV7-8 and TRBJ2-7, with D perhaps matching TRBD1 or TRBD2 (5 bases each). From germline, CDR1 is SGHVS and CDR2 FQNEAQ. Trimming removed 5 bases at V and 13 bases at J, with 18 bases between. The CDR3 consists of 12 residues. In nucleotides, the CDR3 is TGTGCCAGCAGCCCACCCGTGGGGGAACTCTACTTC. The encoded protein is CASSPPVGELYF.

For the CDR3, the DNA is TGTGCTAGTGCCCTAGCGGGACTCACAGATACGCAGTATTTT. Its protein is CASALAGLTDTQYF. The chain joins TRBV12-5 to TRBJ2-3, with 9 bases matching TRBD2. Germline assignment: CDR1 LGHNT and CDR2 FRNRAP. The V gene end was trimmed by 7 bases and the J gene end by 2 bases; junction bases not matched to a gene: 4. The CDR3 sequence is 14 residues long.